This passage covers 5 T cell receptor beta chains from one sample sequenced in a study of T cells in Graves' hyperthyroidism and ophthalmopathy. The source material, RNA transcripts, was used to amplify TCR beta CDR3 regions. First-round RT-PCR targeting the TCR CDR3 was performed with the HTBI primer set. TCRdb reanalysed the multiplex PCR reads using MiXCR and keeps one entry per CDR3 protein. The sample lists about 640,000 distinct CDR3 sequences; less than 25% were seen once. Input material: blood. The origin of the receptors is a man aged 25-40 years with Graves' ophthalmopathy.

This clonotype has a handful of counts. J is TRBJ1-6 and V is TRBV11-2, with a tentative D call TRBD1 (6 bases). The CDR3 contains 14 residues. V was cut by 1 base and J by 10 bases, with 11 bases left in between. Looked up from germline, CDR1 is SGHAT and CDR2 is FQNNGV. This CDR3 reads CASSLAQGGSPLHF. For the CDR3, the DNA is TGTGCCAGCAGCTTAGCACAGGGTGGGTCACCCCTCCACTTT. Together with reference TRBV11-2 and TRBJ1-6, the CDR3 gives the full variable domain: EAGVAQSPRYKIIEKRQSVAFWCNPISGHATLYWYQQILGQGPKLLIQFQNNGVVDDSQLPKDRFSAERLKGVDSTLKIQPAKLEDSAVYLCASSLAQGGSPLHFGNGTRLTVT.

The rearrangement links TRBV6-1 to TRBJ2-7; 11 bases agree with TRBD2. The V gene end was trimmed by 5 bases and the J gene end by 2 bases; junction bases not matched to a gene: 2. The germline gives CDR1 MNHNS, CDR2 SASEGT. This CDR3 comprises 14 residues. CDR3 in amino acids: CASSYSGRAYEQYF. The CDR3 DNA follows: TGTGCCAGCAGTTATAGCGGGAGGGCCTACGAGCAGTACTTC.

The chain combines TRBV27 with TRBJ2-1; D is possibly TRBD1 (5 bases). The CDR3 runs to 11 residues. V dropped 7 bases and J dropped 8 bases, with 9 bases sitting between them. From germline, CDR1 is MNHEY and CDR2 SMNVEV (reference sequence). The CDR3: CASMAGHEQFF. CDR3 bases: TGTGCCAGCATGGCAGGGCATGAGCAGTTCTTC.

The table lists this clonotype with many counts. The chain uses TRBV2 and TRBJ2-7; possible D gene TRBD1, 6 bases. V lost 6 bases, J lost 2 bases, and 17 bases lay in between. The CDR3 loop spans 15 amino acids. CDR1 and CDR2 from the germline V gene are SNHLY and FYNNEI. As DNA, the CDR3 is TGTGCCAGCAGAGATCACCGGGACACCACCTACGAGCAGTACTTC. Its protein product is CASRDHRDTTYEQYF.

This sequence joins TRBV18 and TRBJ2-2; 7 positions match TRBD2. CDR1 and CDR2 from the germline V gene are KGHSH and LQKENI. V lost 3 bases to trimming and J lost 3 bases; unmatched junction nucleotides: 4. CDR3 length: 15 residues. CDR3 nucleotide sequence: TGTGCCAGCTCACCCCGACTAGCCGACACCGGGGAGCTGTTTTTT. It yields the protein CASSPRLADTGELFF.